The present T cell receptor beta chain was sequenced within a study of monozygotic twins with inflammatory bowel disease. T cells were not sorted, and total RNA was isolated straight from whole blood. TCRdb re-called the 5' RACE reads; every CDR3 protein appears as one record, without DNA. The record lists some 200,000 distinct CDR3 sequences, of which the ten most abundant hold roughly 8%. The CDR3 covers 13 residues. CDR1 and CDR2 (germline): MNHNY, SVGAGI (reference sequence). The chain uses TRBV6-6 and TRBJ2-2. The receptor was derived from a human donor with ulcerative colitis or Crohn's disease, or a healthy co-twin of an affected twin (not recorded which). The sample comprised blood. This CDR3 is CAGMLAYTGELFF.